This entry features one T cell receptor (beta chain) sequence. In the authors' methods: Reference gene primer amplification gave nucleated cell count estimates. Produced via immunoSEQ multiplex PCR; TCRdb's table is partial and in-frame only. The DNA was the basis for D and trimming; V, J and clone size are from that table. The sample consists of about 210,000 clones, about nine tenths of them appearing once. This sample is drawn from a study of blood T cell repertoires in COVID-19. Turning to the study itself: Sample material is recorded as cDNA or gDNA derived from T cells, B-cell-depleted T cells, or PBMCs.

The CDR3 has 13 residues. The V end lost 4 bases, the J end lost 0 bases, and 7 bases lay between the germline ends. CDR1 is WNHNN and CDR2 is SYGVQD in the germline V gene (reference sequence). Clinical history reported by participants formed the basis on which cohorts were assigned. This sequence was found in a man between 18 and 35 years old with acute COVID-19. This chain connects TRBV10-1 to TRBJ2-7; D gene ambiguous. Sequencing was carried out using PBMCs or T cells enriched from blood (not recorded which). CDR3 in amino acids: CASSAADSYEQYF. The CDR3 nucleotides read TGCGCCAGCAGTGCGGCGGACTCCTACGAGCAGTACTTC.